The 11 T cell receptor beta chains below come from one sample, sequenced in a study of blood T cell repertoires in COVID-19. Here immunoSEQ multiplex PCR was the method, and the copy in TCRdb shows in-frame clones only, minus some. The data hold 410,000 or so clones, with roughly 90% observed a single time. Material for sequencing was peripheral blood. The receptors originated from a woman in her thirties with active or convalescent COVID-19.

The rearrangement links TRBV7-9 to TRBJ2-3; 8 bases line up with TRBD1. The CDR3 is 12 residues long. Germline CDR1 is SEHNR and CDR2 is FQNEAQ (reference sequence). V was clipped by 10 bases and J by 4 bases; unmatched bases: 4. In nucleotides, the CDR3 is TGTGCCACCCGACAGGGGCCAGATACGCAGTATTTT. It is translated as CATRQGPDTQYF.

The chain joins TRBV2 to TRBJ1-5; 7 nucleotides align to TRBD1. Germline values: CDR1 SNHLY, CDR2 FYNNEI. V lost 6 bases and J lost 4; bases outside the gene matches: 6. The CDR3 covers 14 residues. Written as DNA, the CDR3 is TGTGCCAGCAGGATGGGACAGCAAAATCAGCCCCAGCATTTT. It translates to CASRMGQQNQPQHF.

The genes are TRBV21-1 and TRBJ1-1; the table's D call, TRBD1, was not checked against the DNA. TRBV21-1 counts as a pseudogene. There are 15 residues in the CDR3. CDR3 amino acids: CASSIRGRRNTEAFF. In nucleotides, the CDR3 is TGTGCCAGCAGCATCAGGGGGCGGAGGAACACTGAAGCTTTCTTT.

CDR3 in DNA: TGTGCCAGCAGCGTAGATAGCGGTGCGAACACCGGGGAGCTGTTTTTT. Protein product: CASSVDSGANTGELFF. The chain combines TRBV9 with TRBJ2-2; a possible D gene is TRBD2 (6 bases). Germline CDR1 SGDLS, CDR2 YYNGEE. The germline V and J ends were trimmed by 0 bases and 0 bases, with 9 bases remaining between them. This CDR3 contains 16 residues.

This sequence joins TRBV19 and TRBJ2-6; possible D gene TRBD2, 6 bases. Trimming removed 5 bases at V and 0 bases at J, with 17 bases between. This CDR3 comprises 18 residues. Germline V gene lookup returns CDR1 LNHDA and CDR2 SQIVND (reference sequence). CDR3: CASSSSRGLFSGANVLTF. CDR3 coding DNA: TGTGCCAGTAGTTCATCAAGGGGACTGTTCTCTGGGGCCAACGTCCTGACTTTC.

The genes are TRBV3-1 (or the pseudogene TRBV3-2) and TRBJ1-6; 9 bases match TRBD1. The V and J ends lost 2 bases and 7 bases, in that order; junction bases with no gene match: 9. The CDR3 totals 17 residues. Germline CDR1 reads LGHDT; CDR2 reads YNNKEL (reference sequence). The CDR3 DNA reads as TGTGCCAGCAGCCAAAAAATGGGGACAGGGTTAAATTCACCCCTCCACTTT. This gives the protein CASSQKMGTGLNSPLHF.

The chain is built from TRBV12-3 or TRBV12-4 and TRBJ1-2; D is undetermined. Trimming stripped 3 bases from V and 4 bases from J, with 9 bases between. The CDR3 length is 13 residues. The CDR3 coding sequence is TGTGCCAGCAGTTTGGTTGCGAGCTATGGCTACACCTTC. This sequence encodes CASSLVASYGYTF.

The CDR3 nucleotides read TGCGCCAGCAGTAACAGGGGCTACGAGCAGTACTTC. Translated, it gives CASSNRGYEQYF. This chain joins TRBV10-1 and TRBJ2-7; 7 nucleotides match TRBD1. The germline V gene has CDR1 WNHNN and CDR2 SYGVQD (reference sequence). CDR3 length equals 12 residues. Trimming cost V 5 bases and J 3 bases; bases outside gene matches: 1.

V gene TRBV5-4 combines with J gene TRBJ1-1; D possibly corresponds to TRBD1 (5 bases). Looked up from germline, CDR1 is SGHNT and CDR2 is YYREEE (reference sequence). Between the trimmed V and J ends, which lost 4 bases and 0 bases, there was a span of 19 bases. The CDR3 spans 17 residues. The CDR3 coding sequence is TGTGCCAGCAGCCCCTCGTTCAGTGGGGCCATGAACACTGAAGCTTTCTTT. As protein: CASSPSFSGAMNTEAFF.

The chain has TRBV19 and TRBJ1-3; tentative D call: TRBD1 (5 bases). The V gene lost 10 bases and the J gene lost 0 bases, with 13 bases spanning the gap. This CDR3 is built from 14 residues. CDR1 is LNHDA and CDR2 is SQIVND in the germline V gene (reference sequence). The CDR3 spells CATEQAFSGNTIYF. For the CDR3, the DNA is TGTGCCACAGAACAGGCCTTCTCTGGAAACACCATATATTTT.

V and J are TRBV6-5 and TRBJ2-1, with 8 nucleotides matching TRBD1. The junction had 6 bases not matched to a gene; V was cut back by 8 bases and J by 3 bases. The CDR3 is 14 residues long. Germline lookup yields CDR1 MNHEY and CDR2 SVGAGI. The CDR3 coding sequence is TGTGCCAGCGGAGCAGGGGGCTTCTACAATGAGCAGTTCTTC. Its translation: CASGAGGFYNEQFF.